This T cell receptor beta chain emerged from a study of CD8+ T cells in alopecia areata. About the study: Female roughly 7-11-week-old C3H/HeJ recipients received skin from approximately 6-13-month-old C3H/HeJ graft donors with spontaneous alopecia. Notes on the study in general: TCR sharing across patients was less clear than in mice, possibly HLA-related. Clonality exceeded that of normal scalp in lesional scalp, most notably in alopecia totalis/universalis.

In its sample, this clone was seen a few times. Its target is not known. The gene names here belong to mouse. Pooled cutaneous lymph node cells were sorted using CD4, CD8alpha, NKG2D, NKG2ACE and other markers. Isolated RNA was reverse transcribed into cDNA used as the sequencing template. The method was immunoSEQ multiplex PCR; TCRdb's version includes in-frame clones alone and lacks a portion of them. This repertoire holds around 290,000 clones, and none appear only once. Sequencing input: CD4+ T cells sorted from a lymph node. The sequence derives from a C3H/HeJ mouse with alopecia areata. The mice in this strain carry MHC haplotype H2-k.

Partial CDR3 DNA: TGTGCCAGCAGTATAGACAGCTCAAACACA. Translating it yields CASSIDSSNT. The whole CDR3 region reads CASSIDSSNTEVFF. V usage is TRBV19 and J usage is TRBJ1-1; no clear D. Read sequence stops 4 residues before the CDR3 end, and the germline J gene provides the missing end. Germline V lookup: CDR1 FNHDT, CDR2 SITEND (reference sequence). Trimming pared 0 bases from V and 0 bases from J, leaving 6 bases between. The CDR3 sequence is 14 residues long.